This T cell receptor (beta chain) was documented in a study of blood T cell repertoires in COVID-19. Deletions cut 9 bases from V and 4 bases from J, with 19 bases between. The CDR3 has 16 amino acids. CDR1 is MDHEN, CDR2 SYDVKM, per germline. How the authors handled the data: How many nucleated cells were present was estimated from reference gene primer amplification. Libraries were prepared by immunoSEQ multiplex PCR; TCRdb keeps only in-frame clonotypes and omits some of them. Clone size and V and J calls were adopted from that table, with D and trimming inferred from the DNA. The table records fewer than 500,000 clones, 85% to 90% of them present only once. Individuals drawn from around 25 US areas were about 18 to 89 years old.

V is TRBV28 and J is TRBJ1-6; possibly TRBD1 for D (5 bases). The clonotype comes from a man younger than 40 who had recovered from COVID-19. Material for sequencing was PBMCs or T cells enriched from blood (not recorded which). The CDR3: CASLPPRQLYNSPLHF. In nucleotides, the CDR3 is TGTGCCAGTCTTCCCCCCCGACAGCTGTATAATTCACCCCTCCACTTT.